These T cell receptor beta chains were read from a single sample in a study of monozygotic twins with inflammatory bowel disease. TCRdb reanalyzed the 5' RACE reads, giving one entry per CDR3 protein sequence and no DNA. This sample's clone table lists around 190,000 distinct CDR3 sequences. Sequencing used blood. The receptors derive from a human donor with ulcerative colitis or Crohn's disease, or a healthy co-twin of an affected twin (not recorded which). The CDR3 runs from the conserved cysteine through the conserved F or W.

j_call v_call cdr3_aa
TRBJ2-1 TRBV2 CASTLSSYNEQFF
TRBJ2-4 TRBV7-2 CASSLRSAGKNIQYF
TRBJ1-5 TRBV2 CASMQAINQPQHF
TRBJ2-1 TRBV15 CATSRDRGANEQFF
TRBJ2-7 TRBV28 CASSDHSGASYEQYF
TRBJ2-7 TRBV11-2 CASSLDQSDYEQYF
TRBJ2-7 TRBV15 CATSRDSGGTYEQYF
TRBJ1-2 TRBV7-2 CASSPWSNLNGYTF
TRBJ2-1 TRBV6-5 CASSSRGTGSYNEQFF
TRBJ1-6 TRBV28 CASTSGESDRGDSPLHF
TRBJ2-2 TRBV19 CASSRGREVTGELFF
TRBJ2-3 TRBV5-8 CASSLGGVSRDTQYF
TRBJ2-1 TRBV7-8 CASSSGQGWDNEQFF
TRBJ1-2 TRBV20-1 CSANQGLSGGYTF
TRBJ1-1 TRBV20-1 CSAPQGAAPEAFF
TRBJ2-7 TRBV7-2 CASSPGQGTYEQYF
TRBJ1-6 TRBV2 CASMGPRYNSPLHF
TRBJ2-1 TRBV12-3/TRBV12-4 CASTSLRDRRNEQFF
TRBJ1-5 TRBV15 CATSKSDQPQHF
TRBJ2-2 TRBV20-1 CSARPGTGELFF
TRBJ1-1 TRBV25-1 CASSEYNGRFEAFF
TRBJ1-4 TRBV6-5 CASSYVPATNEKLFF
TRBJ1-2 TRBV20-1 CSAMESGYYGYTF
TRBJ2-5 TRBV20-1 CSAPSGGTEETQYF
TRBJ1-4 TRBV7-8 CASSPAYTTNEKLFF
TRBJ2-7 TRBV7-2 CASSLVMGPNYEQYF
TRBJ1-1 TRBV12-3/TRBV12-4 CASSLGTGVNTEAFF
TRBJ1-6 TRBV5-5 CASSFRQDYSPLHF
TRBJ2-1 TRBV5-6 CASSLGTDYNEQFF
TRBJ1-5 TRBV2 CASSQEAGDNQPQHF
TRBJ2-5 TRBV7-9 CASSHSLGYQETQYF
TRBJ2-1 TRBV11-2 CASSLQSGGTYNEQFF
TRBJ2-3 TRBV27 CASNRDNTGDTQYF
TRBJ2-3 TRBV24-1 CATSDPTGRTDTQYF
TRBJ2-1 TRBV5-5 CASSLGNGQFF
TRBJ2-3 TRBV20-1 CSAILAGGDTQYF
TRBJ2-7 TRBV7-9 CASSPIVGRDSYEQYF
TRBJ2-2 TRBV6-1 CASSDGVNPNTGELFF
TRBJ1-2 TRBV10-3 CAISNTGSGGYTF
TRBJ2-1 TRBV5-1 CASSPGLAGADEQFF
TRBJ2-1 TRBV5-1 CASSPGQGDVNEQFF
TRBJ1-1 TRBV4-1 CASSPHRVRGTEAFF
TRBJ2-7 TRBV5-1 CASSFSGTGGYEQYF
TRBJ1-1 TRBV25-1 CASYGQGPTEAFF
TRBJ2-2 TRBV20-1 CSARAGDTGELFF
TRBJ2-7 TRBV18 CASSPRGKGDYEQYF
TRBJ1-4 TRBV20-1 CSARDPGGIEKLFF
TRBJ1-1 TRBV29-1 CSVNRGGRQAFF
TRBJ1-6 TRBV13 CASSSGTANSPLHF
TRBJ2-5 TRBV20-1 CSARLRYQETQYF
TRBJ1-4 TRBV12-3/TRBV12-4 CASRSDAEKLFF
TRBJ2-1 TRBV29-1 CSVGTPRGPHEQFF
TRBJ1-6 TRBV7-8 CASSIFLSSYNSPLHF